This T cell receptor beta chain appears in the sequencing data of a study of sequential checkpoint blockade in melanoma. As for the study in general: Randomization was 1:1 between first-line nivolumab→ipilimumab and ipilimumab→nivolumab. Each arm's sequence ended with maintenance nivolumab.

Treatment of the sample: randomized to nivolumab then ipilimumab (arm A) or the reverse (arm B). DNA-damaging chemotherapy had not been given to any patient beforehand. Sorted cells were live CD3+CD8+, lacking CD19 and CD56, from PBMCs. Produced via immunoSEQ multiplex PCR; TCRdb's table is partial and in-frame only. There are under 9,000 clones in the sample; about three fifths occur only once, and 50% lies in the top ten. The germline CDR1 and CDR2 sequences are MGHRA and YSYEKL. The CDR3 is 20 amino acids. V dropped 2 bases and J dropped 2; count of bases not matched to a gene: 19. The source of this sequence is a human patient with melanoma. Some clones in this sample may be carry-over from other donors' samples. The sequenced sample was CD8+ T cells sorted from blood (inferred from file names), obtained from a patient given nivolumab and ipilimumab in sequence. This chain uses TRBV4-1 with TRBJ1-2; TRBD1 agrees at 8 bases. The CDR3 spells CASSQRGVLGQGPSNYGYTF. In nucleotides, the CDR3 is TGCGCCAGCAGCCAACGTGGAGTTTTAGGACAGGGCCCGTCCAACTATGGCTACACCTTC.